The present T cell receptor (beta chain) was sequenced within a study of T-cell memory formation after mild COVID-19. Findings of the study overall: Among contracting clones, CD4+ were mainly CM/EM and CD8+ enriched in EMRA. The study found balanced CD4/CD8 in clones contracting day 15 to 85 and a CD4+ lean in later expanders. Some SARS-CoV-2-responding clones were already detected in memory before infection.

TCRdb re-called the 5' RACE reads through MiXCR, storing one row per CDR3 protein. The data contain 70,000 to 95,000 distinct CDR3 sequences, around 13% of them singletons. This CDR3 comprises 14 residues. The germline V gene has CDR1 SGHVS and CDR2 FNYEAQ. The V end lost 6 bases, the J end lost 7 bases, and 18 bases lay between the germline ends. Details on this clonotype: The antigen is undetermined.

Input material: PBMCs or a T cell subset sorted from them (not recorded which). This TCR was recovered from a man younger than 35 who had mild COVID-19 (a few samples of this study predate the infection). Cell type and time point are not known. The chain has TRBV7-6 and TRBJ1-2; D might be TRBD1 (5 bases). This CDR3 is CASSPGRGRSGYTF. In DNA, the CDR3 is TGTGCCAGCAGTCCGGGGAGGGGCCGGAGTGGCTACACCTTC.